This TCR beta chain was recorded in a study of long-term antiretroviral therapy in people with HIV (dated by TCRdb to 2021 to 2024). Background on the whole study: The earliest samples were collected roughly a decade before the 2015 WHO recommendation for immediate ART, at a time when ART was usually postponed until CD4 counts fell. A retrospective serial study tested whether ART initiation and durable HIV suppression were associated with changes in peripheral blood TRB repertoire composition and diversity. The cohort contributed roughly 190 cryopreserved PBMC samples from 30 to 35 adults with confirmed HIV infection, collected serially over a mean of approximately six years (range 1-12). About 35% of the 30 participants with HIV were female. No cross-contamination during QIAcube processing turned up in test extractions that ran a monoclonal T-cell line alongside 30 to 35 polyclonal samples. What the work shows at the level of the full study, not this receptor alone: Inferences about post-ART repertoire changes were limited because no data were available on ART adherence, viral resistance or therapy changes. Starting ART was linked to a significant rise in TRB diversity, yet even after long-term ART the diversity remained significantly lower than in transplant donor controls. At every time point, the repertoire was dominated by expanded TRB clones first identified before ART initiation, although this dominance fluctuated and, in many PLHIV, declined after ART. Because pre-ART samples had limited cell numbers, profiling was done on unsorted PBMC rather than on sorted CD4+ and CD8+ T cells. Because PBMC availability was limited, only the TCR beta chain was sequenced, with no alpha chain pairing. HIV repertoires had narrower CDR3 length ranges than controls, and the network structure suggested an antigen-experienced repertoire that shifted only slightly toward naive after ART. The samples span the years 2004 to 2017, and the ART regimens used at that time may not be as effective as current regimens.

To be included, a participant needed at least one PBMC sample from before ART initiation plus at least two post-ART samples. All participants with HIV were treated in the United States of America. Cryopreserved samples of about 0.9-11 million PBMC were thawed and washed before DNA extraction. At the time of the earliest PBMC sample, participants with HIV were aged between about 23 and 55 years. PBMC samples were contributed by each participant from 1-4 timepoints before ART initiation and 2-8 timepoints after ART initiation, with a median of 7 samples. Serial HIV viral load, CD4+ T-cell count, ART history and demographic data were obtained for every participant. Genomic DNA was extracted from unsorted PBMC with a Qiagen kit on a QIAcube, with processing performed in batches of 12 samples. Sequencing of the TRB variable region was done with the immunoSEQ hsTCRB v3.0 assay at survey level resolution. TRB sequencing targeted a depth of 40,000-50,000 T-cell genomes per sample. An Illumina MiSeq with a v3 150-cycle kit was used to sequence the pooled TRB libraries. Turning to the authors' computational methods: Analysis of repertoires was carried out in R inside a reproducible Nextflow workflow spanning QC, data transformation and analysis. LymphoSeq2, an R package for exploring AIRR-Seq data, was used to implement the custom analyses. After excluding a handful of samples that yielded fewer than 5000 total TRB sequences, some 180 HIV repertoires remained for analysis. Among the 180 to 200 HIV repertoires that were kept, 59 were collected before ART initiation and 120 to 140 were collected after ART initiation. Repertoires were downsampled to 5000 TRB nucleotide sequences, with summary statistics averaged over 100 downsampling iterations. The analysis kept only TRB sequences whose CDR3 regions were at least seven amino acids long. A Shannon entropy-derived clonality score and the Gini coefficient were used to measure diversity. Repertoire networks linked the top 5000 CDR3 amino acid sequences whenever two sequences differed by an edit distance of one. GLIPH2 predicted antigen specificity groups and MHC restriction for TRB CDR3 amino acid sequences. To flag known associations with CMV, EBV, HIV or tissue antigens, CDR3 amino acid sequences were compared against VDJdb and McPAS-TCR. Pre-ART, post-ART and control groups were compared with Wilcoxon signed-rank tests and Holm-Bonferroni correction. Entries here come from immuneACCESS through TCRdb and include only in-frame sequences with V and J called. Some clones fail to appear in such tables; in the studies checked, an unresolved V gene covers under half of the shortfall, and the cause of the remainder is unknown. D and trimming come from the DNA, and the V and J calls and clone size come from that table. A total of about 17,000 clones appear in this sample, approximately 81% of them only once. Just under 9% of the sample goes to the ten largest clones.

As to this clone: This clone's antigen is unknown. No base-level quality is on record; no much larger clone is a single base apart.

Per the germline V gene, SGHTA is the CDR1 and FQGNSA is the CDR2. Including the terminal cysteine and phenylalanine, the CDR3 comprises 16 residues. Of all the DNA, just the CDR3 is kept, 48 bases in frame from base 1. Cut back by 1 base and 0 bases, the V and J ends lie 10 bases apart. The sample in question was unsorted PBMCs, obtained 0.3 years before starting antiretroviral therapy. The chain links TRBV7-2 with TRBJ1-5; confidence is insufficient to name the D gene. The receptor's source is a man between 50 and 59 years old with HIV. The CDR3 sequence is CASSLEGLYSNQPQHF. Read as DNA, the sequence is TGTGCCAGCAGCTTAGAAGGACTCTATAGCAATCAGCCCCAGCATTTT.